The clone carrying this T cell receptor beta chain has a single count. The data derive from a study of OX40 agonist ivuxolimab in advanced cancers. On the study more broadly: Ivuxolimab, which patients received intravenously every 2 weeks, was dosed at 0.01 to 10 mg/kg. Dose-escalation subjects each had hepatocellular carcinoma, melanoma, renal cell or head and neck cancer.

V was pared by 5 bases and J by 2 bases, with 11 bases between. Germline V gene data show CDR1 as SGHRS and CDR2 as YFSETQ. CDR3 size: 15 residues. Assay: immunoSEQ multiplex PCR; the TCRdb copy retains only in-frame clones and omits some. There are 100,000 or so clones in the sample; 90% occur only once, and more than 0.25% lies in the top ten. The sequencing used CD4+ or CD8+ T cells sorted from blood, collected in a trial of the OX40 agonist ivuxolimab. The TCR sequence derives from an adult with an advanced solid tumor such as melanoma, head and neck, liver or kidney cancer. This chain uses TRBV5-1 with TRBJ2-6; possibly TRBD2 for D (7 bases). For the CDR3, the DNA is TGCGCCAGCAGGTCCGGGGGGCCTGGGGCCAACGTCCTGACTTTC. Amino acid sequence: CASRSGGPGANVLTF.